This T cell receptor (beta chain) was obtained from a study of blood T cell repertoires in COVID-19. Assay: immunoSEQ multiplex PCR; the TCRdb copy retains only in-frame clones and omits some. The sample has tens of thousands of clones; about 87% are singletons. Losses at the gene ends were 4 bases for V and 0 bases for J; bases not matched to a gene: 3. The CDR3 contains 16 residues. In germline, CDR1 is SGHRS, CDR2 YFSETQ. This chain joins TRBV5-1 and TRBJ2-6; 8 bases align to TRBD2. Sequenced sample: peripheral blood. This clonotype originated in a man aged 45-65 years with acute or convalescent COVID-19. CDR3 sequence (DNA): TGCGCCAGCAGCGGTCTAGCGGGCTCTGGGGCCAACGTCCTGACTTTC. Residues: CASSGLAGSGANVLTF.